This T cell receptor beta chain was identified in a study of CD8 T cells in ankylosing spondylitis. Germline V lookup: CDR1 ENHRY, CDR2 SYGVKD. Deletions cut 3 bases from V and 9 bases from J, with 9 bases between. The CDR3 extends over 13 amino acids. Each CDR3 protein is one row after TCRdb ran MiXCR on the 5' RACE reads. The table has 670,000 or so distinct CDR3 sequences, around 20% seen once. In this sample, this clonotype turned up a few times. The target antigen is unknown. General study findings and limits: Those disease-linked clones were CD8+; they were also relatively rare in peripheral blood. Researchers reportedly found disease-linked clones significantly enriched in matched ankylosing spondylitis synovial fluid. Fewer than ten highly homologous variants made up a TCR beta motif that seemed to typify ankylosing spondylitis blood.

The chain combines TRBV10-3 with TRBJ1-6; TRBD1 might be the D (5 bases). This receptor was identified in a male donor with ankylosing spondylitis. The sequencing input was blood, either unsorted or a sorted T cell fraction (not recorded which). As DNA, the CDR3 is TGTGCCATCAGTGAAACAGGTTTTTCACCCCTCCACTTT. As protein: CAISETGFSPLHF.